The 29 T cell receptor beta chains in this list originate from one sample, sequenced in a study of shared clonotypes between healthy human individuals. TCRdb keeps only in-frame clones here, not all; method: immunoSEQ multiplex PCR. The sample has about half a million clones, roughly 78% seen once; the top ten hold about an eighth. The source material was PBMCs. Receptor source: a woman aged 40 to 49 in good health. Some clones in this sample may be carry-over from other donors' samples.

The chain combines TRBV7-8 with TRBJ1-5, with D possibly matching TRBD1 (5 bases). CDR3 length equals 15 residues. CDR1 SGHVS and CDR2 FQNEAQ come from the germline V gene. Trimming took off 0 bases at V and 3 bases at J, with 9 bases between the two ends. For the CDR3, the DNA is TGTGCCAGCAGCTTAGCGACGGGGGACAATCAGCCCCAGCATTTT. It codes for CASSLATGDNQPQHF.

The V call is TRBV27, the J call TRBJ2-1; the D is unclear. This CDR3 region has 13 residues. Trimming took off 3 bases at V and 6 bases at J, with 9 bases between the two ends. Germline assignment: CDR1 MNHEY and CDR2 SMNVEV (reference sequence). CDR3 sequence (DNA): TGTGCCAGCAGTTTGGCTAAGCGCAATGAGCAGTTCTTC. This gives the protein CASSLAKRNEQFF.

This clone was recorded only once. The chain uses TRBV5-4 and TRBJ2-1, with TRBD2 matching 10 bases. The CDR3 spans 15 residues. Germline V gives CDR1 SGHNT, CDR2 YYREEE (reference sequence). V lost 0 bases to trimming and J lost 6 bases; unmatched junction nucleotides: 3. For the CDR3, the DNA is TGTGCCAGCAGCTTGGGGAGGACTAGCGGCAATGAGCAGTTCTTC. As protein: CASSLGRTSGNEQFF.

This rearrangement joins TRBV5-3 to TRBJ1-2; the D is unclear. TRBV5-3 carries the ORF label, with uncertain function. CDR3 length: 14 amino acids. Deletions cut 0 bases from V and 1 base from J, with 7 bases between. The CDR3 coding sequence is TGTGCCAGAAGCTTGGGAGGATATAACTATGGCTACACCTTC. It specifies CARSLGGYNYGYTF.

Concerning this clone itself: Other DNA variants within this sample encode the same CDR3. This rearrangement joins TRBV7-8 to TRBJ1-2; D gene unclear. V was clipped by 0 bases and J by 11 bases, with 16 bases between them. CDR1 is SGHVS, CDR2 FQNEAQ, per germline. The CDR3 is 14 residues long. For the CDR3, the DNA is TGTGCCAGCAGCTTAGCGGGCGGGCTTTACGGATACACCTTC. This encodes CASSLAGGLYGYTF.

This clone was detected many times. In DNA form, the CDR3 reads TGTGCCAGCAGTGAGGAGGGATCAGGGTACAATGAGCAGTTCTTC. It codes for CASSEEGSGYNEQFF. This rearrangement joins TRBV6-4 to TRBJ2-1; a weak D match, TRBD2 (6 bases). CDR3 length equals 15 residues. Germline assignment: CDR1 MRHNA and CDR2 SNTAGT. V was trimmed by 3 bases and J by 4 bases, leaving 13 bases between them.

The gene calls are TRBV14 and TRBJ1-2, with 7 bases aligning to TRBD1. The CDR3 length is 14 residues. V shed 1 base, J shed 7 bases, and the junction held 6 bases outside the gene matches. Germline V gene sequence: CDR1 SGHDN, CDR2 FVKESK. The CDR3 DNA reads as TGTGCCAGCAGCCAAGGACAGGGCGCGAGTGGCTACACCTTC. Protein product: CASSQGQGASGYTF. The complete variable domain, with remaining parts taken from reference TRBV14 and TRBJ1-2, reads EAGVTQFPSHSVIEKGQTVTLRCDPISGHDNLYWYRRVMGKEIKFLLHFVKESKQDESGMPNNRFLAERTGGTYSTLKVQPAELEDSGVYFCASSQGQGASGYTFGSGTRLTVV.

The chain recombines TRBV18 with TRBJ2-2, with 8 bases matching TRBD2. Losses at the gene ends were 2 bases for V and 1 base for J; bases not matched to a gene: 3. Germline CDR1 and CDR2: KGHSH and LQKENI. The CDR3 extends over 16 amino acids. The CDR3 protein is CASSPIAGRNTGELFF. The CDR3 DNA reads TGTGCCAGCTCACCAATAGCGGGAAGGAACACCGGGGAGCTGTTTTTT.

This chain uses TRBV29-1 with TRBJ2-2; 7 bases are a match to TRBD1. The germline gives CDR1 SQVTM, CDR2 ANQGSEA. CDR3 size: 14 residues. V lost 4 bases, J lost 0 bases, and 2 bases stayed unmatched. CDR3 coding DNA: TGCAGCGTTGGGACAGGAACGAACACCGGGGAGCTGTTTTTT. Protein sequence: CSVGTGTNTGELFF.

The CDR3 DNA sequence: TGTGCCAGCAGCTTAGTACAGGGGGCTTTTGGAAACACCATATATTTT. It codes for CASSLVQGAFGNTIYF. V gene TRBV7-2 combines with J gene TRBJ1-3, with 9 bases lining up with TRBD1. Germline V gene lookup returns CDR1 SGHTA and CDR2 FQGNSA. The CDR3 sequence is 16 residues long. The junction had 4 bases not matched to a gene; V was cut back by 1 base and J by 3 bases.

This sequence joins TRBV18 and TRBJ1-2; TRBD1 might be the D (5 bases). This CDR3 is built from 13 residues. The germline V and J ends were trimmed by 6 bases and 5 bases, with 13 bases remaining between them. Looked up from germline, CDR1 is KGHSH and CDR2 is LQKENI. CDR3: CASSIGTQYGYTF. CDR3 nucleotides: TGTGCCAGCTCTATCGGGACGCAGTATGGCTACACCTTC.

The V call is TRBV6-5, the J call TRBJ1-5; TRBD1 is a possible D gene (5 bases). Germline V gene data show CDR1 as MNHEY and CDR2 as SVGAGI. This CDR3 has 15 residues. The V gene lost 5 bases and the J gene lost 1 base, with 12 bases spanning the gap. The CDR3 reads CASSAGGGSNQPQHF. The CDR3, as DNA: TGTGCCAGCAGTGCCGGGGGGGGAAGCAATCAGCCCCAGCATTTT.

The rearrangement joins TRBV7-9 to TRBJ1-2, with D unresolved. Germline loops: CDR1 SEHNR, CDR2 FQNEAQ (reference sequence). This CDR3 region has 12 residues. Trimming stripped 5 bases from V and 3 bases from J, with 7 bases between. The CDR3: CASSPDDYGYTF. The CDR3 DNA is TGTGCCAGCAGCCCGGACGACTATGGCTACACCTTC.

The chain has TRBV6-4 and TRBJ2-1; TRBD2 matches 12 bases. The CDR3 covers 15 residues. Germline V gives CDR1 MRHNA, CDR2 SNTAGT. Trimming at V came to 6 bases and at J to 9 bases, leaving 9 bases not matched to a gene. The DNA for the CDR3 is TGTGCCAGCAGCCCCCTAGCGGGAGGGCCCGGTGAGCAGTTCTTC. This translates into CASSPLAGGPGEQFF.

CDR3 sequence: CASGHRGISGNTIYF. DNA of the CDR3: TGTGCCAGCGGCCACAGGGGGATCTCTGGAAACACCATATATTTT. V and J are TRBV28 and TRBJ1-3, with 8 bases lining up with TRBD1. From germline, CDR1 is MDHEN and CDR2 SYDVKM. The V gene end was trimmed by 8 bases and the J gene end by 0 bases; junction bases not matched to a gene: 6. The CDR3 contains 15 residues.

CDR3 amino acids: CASTPGLAGRVQYF. The DNA of the CDR3 is TGTGCCAGCACCCCGGGACTAGCGGGCCGGGTGCAGTACTTC. The chain combines TRBV7-2 with TRBJ2-7; TRBD2 matches 12 bases. This CDR3 is 14 amino acids long. Germline loops: CDR1 SGHTA, CDR2 FQGNSA. With 7 bases clipped from V and 9 bases from J, the junction kept 10 bases outside the gene matches.

V and J are TRBV10-1 and TRBJ2-3; D is ambiguous. Trimming cost V 3 bases and J 2 bases, with 9 bases left between them. Germline CDR1 and CDR2: WNHNN and SYGVQD (reference sequence). The CDR3 has 14 amino acids. CDR3: CASSERQNTDTQYF. The CDR3 DNA reads as TGCGCCAGCAGTGAACGCCAGAACACAGATACGCAGTATTTT.

The chain has TRBV7-8 and TRBJ2-1, with unresolved D. From germline, CDR1 is SGHVS and CDR2 FQNEAQ. The CDR3 length is 13 residues. V dropped 1 base and J dropped 7 bases, with 8 bases sitting between them. The CDR3 spells CASSLGAANEQFF. The CDR3 DNA is TGTGCCAGCAGCTTAGGGGCGGCTAATGAGCAGTTCTTC.

The sample holds a few counts of this clone. This chain links TRBV5-1 with TRBJ2-7, with 10 bases aligning to TRBD2. This CDR3 comprises 16 residues. The junction had 10 bases not matched to a gene; V was cut back by 4 bases and J by 3 bases. CDR1 SGHRS and CDR2 YFSETQ come from the germline V gene. The CDR3 here is CASSREGLAPFYEQYF. DNA of the CDR3: TGCGCCAGCAGCCGGGAGGGACTAGCGCCCTTCTACGAGCAGTACTTC.

The rearrangement links TRBV5-5 to TRBJ2-7, with TRBD2 as a possible D gene (5 bases). The V end lost 2 bases, the J end lost 3 bases, and 12 bases lay between the germline ends. CDR1 SGHKS and CDR2 YYEKEE come from the germline V gene (reference sequence). The CDR3 covers 14 residues. The CDR3 bases are TGTGCCAGCAGCTTCGGGGTTCCCGTCTACGAGCAGTACTTC. Amino acid sequence: CASSFGVPVYEQYF.

This clone appeared a single time. V gene TRBV30 combines with J gene TRBJ2-7, with D possibly being TRBD2 (6 bases). CDR1 GTSNPN and CDR2 SVGIG come from the germline V gene (reference sequence). V shed 3 bases and J shed 5 bases, with 14 bases lying between them. The CDR3 runs to 13 residues. This CDR3 is CAWREPGGNEQYF. The CDR3 DNA is TGTGCCTGGAGAGAGCCCGGGGGTAACGAGCAGTACTTC.

This clone has more than one count but fewer than ten. The rearrangement joins TRBV7-2 to TRBJ2-1; 8 nucleotides agree with TRBD2. Germline CDR1 and CDR2: SGHTA and FQGNSA. V dropped 1 base and J dropped 7; count of bases not matched to a gene: 6. This CDR3 is built from 15 residues. The CDR3 region has the DNA TGTGCCAGCAGCTTAGTTACCGGGAGGGGAAATGAGCAGTTCTTC. It specifies CASSLVTGRGNEQFF.

The genes are TRBV6-1 and TRBJ2-7; TRBD2 aligns across 9 bases. This CDR3 is 13 amino acids long. The V and J ends lost 2 bases and 12 bases, in that order; junction bases with no gene match: 8. CDR1 and CDR2 (germline): MNHNS, SASEGT. The CDR3 DNA is TGTGCCAGCAGTGAAACTGAGCGGGAGGCGACGTACTTC. Protein product: CASSETEREATYF.

The chain combines TRBV6-6 with TRBJ1-4; 7 nucleotides align to TRBD1. Germline CDR1 reads MNHNY; CDR2 reads SVGAGI (reference sequence). The CDR3 is 14 amino acids. Germline trimming cut 7 bases from V and 5 bases from J; bases unmatched to any gene: 7. CDR3 sequence: CASTRDRSNEKLFF. The CDR3 DNA reads as TGTGCCAGCACTAGGGACAGATCAAATGAAAAACTGTTTTTT.

As DNA, the CDR3 is TGTGCCAGCAGCTTTTCTAACACTGAAGCTTTCTTT. Translated: CASSFSNTEAFF. The chain combines TRBV7-6 with TRBJ1-1; D remains ambiguous. The CDR3 is 12 amino acids. In germline, CDR1 is SGHVS, CDR2 FNYEAQ. Trimming took off 3 bases at V and 2 bases at J, with 4 bases between the two ends.

This clone was observed a single time. The V call is TRBV7-3, the J call TRBJ2-3; 8 nucleotides agree with TRBD2. V trimming: 5 bases; J trimming: 1 base; junction bases outside the gene matches: 5. CDR3 size: 15 residues. Germline values: CDR1 SGHTA, CDR2 FQGTGA. The CDR3 region has the DNA TGTGCCAGCAGCGGTGGGACTAGGGGCACAGATACGCAGTATTTT. Residues: CASSGGTRGTDTQYF.

J is TRBJ2-1 and V is TRBV7-2, with 8 bases identical to TRBD2. After removal of 5 bases from V and 2 bases from J, the junction contained 11 bases not matched to a gene. The CDR3 contains 17 residues. In germline, CDR1 is SGHTA, CDR2 FQGNSA. In DNA form, the CDR3 reads TGTGCCAGCAGCCCTAGGGGGACGACTAGCGCCTACAATGAGCAGTTCTTC. Translated, it gives CASSPRGTTSAYNEQFF.

In this sample, this clone turned up a few times. The CDR3 loop reads CASSLGPGEGNEKLFF. In DNA form, the CDR3 reads TGCGCCAGCAGCTTGGGCCCAGGGGAGGGTAATGAAAAACTGTTTTTT. V is TRBV5-1 and J is TRBJ1-4; D perhaps matches TRBD1 (6 bases). With 0 bases removed from V and 4 bases from J, the gap between germline ends came to 13 bases. This CDR3 spans 16 amino acids. Per the germline V gene, CDR1 is SGHRS and CDR2 is YFSETQ.

The gene calls are TRBV29-1 and TRBJ2-5, with a weak D call TRBD2 (6 bases). There are 13 residues in the CDR3. CDR1 SQVTM and CDR2 ANQGSEA come from the germline V gene. V lost 6 bases to trimming and J lost 1 base, with 12 bases between them. CDR3 DNA: TGCAGCGTGGCGGGGTCAGCCCAAGAGACCCAGTACTTC. This sequence encodes CSVAGSAQETQYF.